A single sample gave rise to the 27 T cell receptor beta chains below, sequenced in a study of vaccination and CD4 T cells after COVID-19. This sample's time point: late sampling 161 to 241 days after vaccination in a few convalescent patients. The treatment was: roughly 11-day PBMC culture with coronavirus spike peptide pools or control peptides (ViraFEST assay). Sequencing of the DNA from cultured CD4+ T cells was carried out with the Oncomine TCR Beta short-read assay. TCRdb analysed the PCR reads with MiXCR anew, one entry per CDR3 protein. The sample contains about 25,000 distinct CDR3 sequences, roughly 29% of which appear only once. Antigens for these TCRs are unknown. Sequencing was performed on CD4+ T cells from blood, cultured in vitro, taken about 7 months after SARS-CoV-2 vaccination. Receptors were obtained from a human donor who had recovered from COVID-19.

The rearrangement links TRBV6-1 to TRBJ2-1; TRBD2 is a possible D gene (5 bases). The CDR3 runs 13 residues. V gave up 6 bases and J gave up 7 bases, with 13 bases separating them. From germline, CDR1 is MNHNS and CDR2 SASEGT. The DNA of the CDR3 is TGTGCCAGCAGGGTCGGGATGGGGAATGAGCAGTTCTTC. Its protein product is CASRVGMGNEQFF.

The sample holds a few counts of this clonotype. This chain connects TRBV28 to TRBJ2-7; D unresolved. Germline assignment: CDR1 MDHEN and CDR2 SYDVKM. The length of the CDR3 is 14 residues. Trimming took off 8 bases at V and 3 bases at J, with 17 bases between the two ends. The CDR3 sequence is CASLDSSSIYEQYF. The CDR3 DNA reads TGTGCCAGCCTAGATAGTAGCTCGATCTACGAGCAGTACTTC.

This clonotype was picked up a small number of times. The chain carries TRBV7-2 and TRBJ1-5; TRBD1 aligns across 7 bases. J was trimmed by 5 bases and V by 3 bases; bases with no gene match: 7. The CDR3 length is 15 residues. Germline values: CDR1 SGHTA, CDR2 FQGNSA. This CDR3 reads CASSLSYRGYQPQHF. As DNA, the CDR3 is TGTGCCAGCAGCTTGTCGTACAGGGGATATCAGCCCCAGCATTTT.

This clonotype has a handful of counts. This chain connects TRBV6-1 to TRBJ1-5; no definite D call. Germline V gene data show CDR1 as MNHNS and CDR2 as SASEGT. This CDR3 contains 13 residues. V was shortened by 2 bases and J by 5 bases, with 7 bases between the two germline ends. The chain's CDR3 is CASSETSHQPQHF. The CDR3 bases are TGTGCCAGCAGTGAAACGTCGCATCAGCCCCAGCATTTT.

J is TRBJ2-7 and V is TRBV20-1; D ambiguous. CDR3 length: 13 residues. Germline V gene data show CDR1 as DFQATT and CDR2 as SNEGSKA (reference sequence). V was trimmed by 5 bases and J by 1 base, leaving 12 bases between them. CDR3 region: CSAPLTNSYEQYF. CDR3 nucleotides: TGCAGTGCTCCCTTGACAAATTCCTACGAGCAGTACTTC.

The chain links TRBV7-3 to TRBJ2-5, with D hard to call. The V end lost 2 bases, the J end lost 4 bases, and 8 bases lay between the germline ends. CDR1 SGHTA and CDR2 FQGTGA come from the germline V gene. CDR3 length: 13 amino acids. The CDR3 region has the DNA TGTGCCAGCAGCTTAGAGAGTGTAGAGACCCAGTACTTC. It translates to CASSLESVETQYF.

This clonotype was seen only a few times. The V and J genes are TRBV4-3 and TRBJ2-5; tentative D call: TRBD2 (7 bases). Trimming took 0 bases from V and 4 from J, leaving 12 bases between them. Germline lookup yields CDR1 LGHNA and CDR2 YSLEER. There are 15 residues in the CDR3. CDR3 loop: CASSQEGGRGETQYF. In nucleotides, the CDR3 is TGCGCCAGCAGCCAAGAGGGGGGGCGAGGAGAGACCCAGTACTTC.

The J gene is TRBJ2-1, the V gene TRBV20-1, with 7 nucleotides matching TRBD2. This CDR3 region has 14 residues. With 6 bases clipped from V and 7 bases from J, the junction kept 12 bases outside the gene matches. Germline CDR1 reads DFQATT; CDR2 reads SNEGSKA (reference sequence). The CDR3 spells CSAPRGSGKNEQFF. The CDR3 region has the DNA TGCAGTGCACCTCGGGGGAGCGGGAAGAATGAGCAGTTCTTC.

This clonotype was seen a few times. V and J are TRBV20-1 and TRBJ2-2; the match to TRBD2 covers 9 bases. With V trimmed by 7 bases and J by 5 bases, 11 bases remained unmatched. The length of the CDR3 is 15 residues. CDR1 is DFQATT and CDR2 is SNEGSKA in the germline V gene (reference sequence). Here the CDR3 DNA reads TGCAGTGTCCTCGGCCCGCGGGGGGGGACCGGGGAGCTGTTTTTT. This codes for CSVLGPRGGTGELFF.

The chain carries TRBV24-1 and TRBJ2-7, with D tentatively TRBD1 (7 bases). There are 13 residues in the CDR3. V gave up 12 bases and J gave up 4 bases, with 18 bases separating them. The germline V gene has CDR1 KGHDR and CDR2 SFDVKD. The CDR3 DNA sequence: TGTGCCGTAGGGAGGACAGGAGGTTACGAGCAGTACTTC. This translates into CAVGRTGGYEQYF.

By share, this clonotype counts as medium-sized. The V gene is TRBV19, the J gene TRBJ1-5; 7 nucleotides align to TRBD1. Germline CDR1 and CDR2: LNHDA and SQIVND (reference sequence). The CDR3 is made up of 15 amino acids. The J segment lost 9 bases and the V segment lost 5 bases, leaving 13 bases of the junction unmatched. In DNA form, the CDR3 reads TGTGCCAGTAGTGGCCGGGACAGATTACAGCGGCCCCAGCATTTT. It yields the protein CASSGRDRLQRPQHF.

CDR3 residues: CASSQNRPSGYTF. The CDR3 nucleotides read TGCGCCAGCAGCCAAAACCGGCCGAGCGGCTACACCTTC. The rearrangement links TRBV4-1 to TRBJ1-2; D not resolved. Germline values: CDR1 MGHRA, CDR2 YSYEKL. The CDR3 runs 13 residues. V lost 2 bases to trimming and J lost 8 bases, with 12 bases between them.

V gene TRBV28 combines with J gene TRBJ1-1; D is ambiguous. CDR3 size: 16 residues. Trimming pared 4 bases from V and 2 bases from J, leaving 17 bases between. Germline V lookup: CDR1 MDHEN, CDR2 SYDVKM. The CDR3 reads CASSSRPTTSNTEAFF. CDR3 DNA sequence: TGTGCCAGCAGTTCTCGGCCGACAACATCTAACACTGAAGCTTTCTTT.

This clonotype was counted a few times. The rearrangement joins TRBV18 to TRBJ2-7, with 7 bases fitting TRBD1. CDR1 and CDR2 (germline): KGHSH, LQKENI. The V segment lost 1 base and the J segment 2 bases; nucleotides outside the gene matches: 5. The length of the CDR3 is 15 residues. The CDR3 DNA reads as TGTGCCAGCTCACCACAGACAGGGAGTCCCTACGAGCAGTACTTC. This translates into CASSPQTGSPYEQYF. Full variable domain (rest looked up from reference TRBV18 and TRBJ2-7): NAGVMQNPRHLVRRRGQEARLRCSPMKGHSHVYWYRQLPEEGLKFMVYLQKENIIDESGMPKERFSAEFPKEGPSILRIQQVVRGDSAAYFCASSPQTGSPYEQYFGPGTRLTVT.

J is TRBJ2-1 and V is TRBV20-1, with 9 bases matching TRBD2. The DNA end is more similar to TRBJ2-7, so the J call may be wrong. From germline, CDR1 is DFQATT and CDR2 SNEGSKA (reference sequence). The CDR3 sequence is 15 residues long. CDR3 sequence reads: CSARGGGTSIHEQYF. CDR3 DNA: TGCAGTGCTAGGGGGGGGGGGACTAGCATCCACGAGCAGTACTTC.

The rearrangement joins TRBV6-1 to TRBJ2-5, with D possibly being TRBD2 (6 bases). Germline V lookup: CDR1 MNHNS, CDR2 SASEGT. CDR3 length: 14 amino acids. With 5 bases removed from V and 4 bases from J, the gap between germline ends came to 14 bases. The DNA of the CDR3 is TGTGCCAGCAGTCCCTCCGGGCGGGGAGAGACCCAGTACTTC. Translation gives CASSPSGRGETQYF.

The CDR3 protein is CATHSYMNTEAFF. CDR3 nucleotides: TGTGCAACACATTCTTACATGAACACTGAAGCTTTCTTT. The genes are TRBV19 and TRBJ1-1; D ambiguous. The CDR3 runs 13 residues. The V gene's germline CDR1 is LNHDA and CDR2 SQIVND (reference sequence).

This clonotype has just a few counts. This chain uses TRBV6-1 with TRBJ2-3; unclear D gene. CDR3 length: 12 residues. V dropped 8 bases and J dropped 2 bases, with 8 bases sitting between them. Germline V gene data show CDR1 as MNHNS and CDR2 as SASEGT. The CDR3 DNA reads TGTGCCAGCGGTAGGGTCACAGATACGCAGTATTTT. Translating it yields CASGRVTDTQYF.

This clonotype has more than one count but fewer than ten. V gene TRBV20-1 combines with J gene TRBJ2-3, with 7 bases lining up with TRBD1. The junction had 4 bases not matched to a gene; V was cut back by 2 bases and J by 2 bases. Germline lookup yields CDR1 DFQATT and CDR2 SNEGSKA (reference sequence). The CDR3 length is 14 residues. The CDR3 DNA sequence: TGCAGTGCTAGAAAGGGGGCAAACACAGATACGCAGTATTTT. Amino acid sequence: CSARKGANTDTQYF.

In this sample, this clonotype turned up a few times. This chain joins TRBV7-9 and TRBJ2-2; 7 nucleotides agree with TRBD1. The CDR3 extends over 16 amino acids. The junction had 7 bases not matched to a gene; V was cut back by 2 bases and J by 4 bases. Germline V gene data show CDR1 as SEHNR and CDR2 as FQNEAQ (reference sequence). CDR3 DNA: TGTGCCAGCAGCTTAAACGGACAGGTTCGCACCGGGGAGCTGTTTTTT. Protein sequence: CASSLNGQVRTGELFF.

This chain connects TRBV7-2 to TRBJ2-2; no firm D call. This CDR3 is 16 amino acids long. The V gene lost 6 bases and the J gene lost 3 bases, with 17 bases spanning the gap. CDR1 SGHTA and CDR2 FQGNSA come from the germline V gene. The CDR3 here is CASRKDLEQYTGELFF. Written as DNA, the CDR3 is TGTGCCAGCAGGAAAGACCTGGAACAATACACCGGGGAGCTGTTTTTT.

The gene calls are TRBV6-1 and TRBJ2-1, with D tentatively TRBD2 (5 bases). Deletions cut 6 bases from V and 9 bases from J, with 12 bases between. The length of the CDR3 is 12 residues. CDR1 and CDR2 (germline): MNHNS, SASEGT. The CDR3: CASRGTSGEQFF. CDR3 nucleotide sequence: TGTGCCAGCAGGGGTACTAGTGGTGAGCAGTTCTTC.

The J gene is TRBJ2-7, the V gene TRBV6-2 or TRBV6-3; 12 bases fit TRBD2. Germline CDR1 is MNHEY and CDR2 is SVGEGT. Trimming took 8 bases from V and 2 from J; bases not matched to a gene: 4. This CDR3 is 14 amino acids long. The CDR3 sequence is CASATSGGTYEQYF. In DNA, the CDR3 is TGTGCCAGCGCGACTAGCGGGGGAACCTACGAGCAGTACTTC.

This clonotype was counted a single time. This chain connects TRBV4-1 to TRBJ2-7, with D perhaps TRBD1 (6 bases). The V and J ends lost 0 bases and 3 bases respectively, with 15 bases between them. The CDR3 extends over 16 amino acids. CDR1 MGHRA and CDR2 YSYEKL come from the germline V gene. CDR3 in amino acids: CASSQETGTRFYEQYF. CDR3 nucleotide sequence: TGCGCCAGCAGCCAAGAAACCGGGACAAGGTTCTACGAGCAGTACTTC.

By sample fraction, this clonotype is medium-sized. CDR3 residues: CSARPGRSGSYEQYF. CDR3 bases: TGCAGTGCTAGACCGGGGAGGAGTGGGTCCTACGAGCAGTACTTC. This chain uses TRBV20-1 with TRBJ2-7; tentatively, D is TRBD2 (6 bases). The CDR3 consists of 15 residues. V lost 2 bases and J 1 base, leaving 15 bases between the germline ends. Germline assignment: CDR1 DFQATT and CDR2 SNEGSKA (reference sequence).

This clonotype was picked up a small number of times. V usage is TRBV7-2 and J usage is TRBJ1-2; the D is unclear. Germline values: CDR1 SGHTA, CDR2 FQGNSA. The CDR3 has 14 amino acids. V was trimmed by 5 bases and J by 4 bases, leaving 14 bases between them. The CDR3, as DNA: TGTGCCAGCAGCAGAGGTCGCGACTCCTATGGCTACACCTTC. It codes for CASSRGRDSYGYTF.

This clonotype occurred a few times. V gene TRBV28 combines with J gene TRBJ1-6; D gene unclear. Between the trimmed V and J ends, which lost 7 bases and 6 bases, there was a span of 10 bases. Germline lookup yields CDR1 MDHEN and CDR2 SYDVKM. The CDR3 contains 13 residues. The CDR3: CASTEITNSPLHF. The DNA for the CDR3 is TGTGCCAGCACGGAGATCACTAATTCACCCCTCCACTTT.